This TCR beta chain was sequenced for a study of T cells in Graves' hyperthyroidism and ophthalmopathy. Notes on the study in general: Ophthalmopathy and stable hyperthyroidism were told apart by a 13 V-J model. Before onset, by a median of approximately 6.8 months, the model predicted ophthalmopathy.

Researchers amplified the TCR beta CDR3 regions from RNA transcripts. An initial round of RT-PCR targeting the TCR CDR3 relied on the HTBI primer set. TCRdb reanalysed the multiplex PCR reads using MiXCR and keeps one entry per CDR3 protein. The sample has around 700,000 distinct CDR3 sequences, 15% to 20% seen once; the top ten hold 15% to 20%. This clonotype was seen a few times. Its specificity is not known. This TCR was recovered from a woman aged 50 to 60 with Graves' hyperthyroidism that later progressed to Graves' ophthalmopathy. The specimen sequenced was blood.

The CDR3 DNA is TGCGCCAGCAGTGAGTCTTACGGACACCTCACAGATACGCAGTATTTT. It encodes CASSESYGHLTDTQYF. The rearrangement links TRBV10-1 to TRBJ2-3; D perhaps matches TRBD1 (5 bases). CDR3 length equals 16 residues. The germline gives CDR1 WNHNN, CDR2 SYGVQD (reference sequence). Trimming cost V 0 bases and J 2 bases, with 12 bases left between them.